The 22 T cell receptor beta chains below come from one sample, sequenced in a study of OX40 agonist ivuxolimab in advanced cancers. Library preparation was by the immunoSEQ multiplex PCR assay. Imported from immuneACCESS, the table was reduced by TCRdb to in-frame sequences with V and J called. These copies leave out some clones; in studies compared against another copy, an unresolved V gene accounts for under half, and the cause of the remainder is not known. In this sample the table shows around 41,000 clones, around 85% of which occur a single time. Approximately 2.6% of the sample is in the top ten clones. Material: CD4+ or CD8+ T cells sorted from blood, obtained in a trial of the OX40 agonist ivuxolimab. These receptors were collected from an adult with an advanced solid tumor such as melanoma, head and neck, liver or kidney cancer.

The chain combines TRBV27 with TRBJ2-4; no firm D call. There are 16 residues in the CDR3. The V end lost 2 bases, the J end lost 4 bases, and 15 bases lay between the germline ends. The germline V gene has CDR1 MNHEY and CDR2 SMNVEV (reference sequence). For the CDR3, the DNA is TGTGCCAGCAGTTTAAGGTCGACCAATCGTAAAAACATTCAGTACTTC. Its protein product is CASSLRSTNRKNIQYF.

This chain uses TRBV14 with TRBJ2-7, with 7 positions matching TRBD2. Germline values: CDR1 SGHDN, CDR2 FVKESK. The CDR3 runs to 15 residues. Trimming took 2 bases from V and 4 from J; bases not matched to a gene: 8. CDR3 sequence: CASSQRGSQAYEQYF. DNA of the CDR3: TGTGCCAGCAGCCAACGCGGGAGCCAAGCTTACGAGCAGTACTTC.

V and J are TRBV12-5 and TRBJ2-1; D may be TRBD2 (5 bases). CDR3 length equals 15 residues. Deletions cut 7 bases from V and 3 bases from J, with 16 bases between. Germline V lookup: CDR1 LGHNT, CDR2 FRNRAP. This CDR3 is CASAKGGRNYNEQFF. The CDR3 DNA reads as TGTGCTAGTGCCAAGGGCGGGCGGAACTACAATGAGCAGTTCTTC. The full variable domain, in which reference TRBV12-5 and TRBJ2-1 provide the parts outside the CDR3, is DARVTQTPRHKVTEMGQEVTMRCQPILGHNTVFWYRQTMMQGLELLAYFRNRAPLDDSGMPKDRFSAEMPDATLATLKIQPSEPRDSAVYFCASAKGGRNYNEQFFGPGTRLTVL.

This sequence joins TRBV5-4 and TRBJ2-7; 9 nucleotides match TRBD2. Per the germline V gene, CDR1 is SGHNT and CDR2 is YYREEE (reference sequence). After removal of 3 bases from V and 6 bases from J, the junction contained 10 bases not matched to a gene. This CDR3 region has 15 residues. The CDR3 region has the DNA TGTGCCAGCAGCTCACCCGGGACTAGCATCTCCGAGCAGTACTTC. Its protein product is CASSSPGTSISEQYF. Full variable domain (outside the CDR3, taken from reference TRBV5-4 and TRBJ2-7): ETGVTQSPTHLIKTRGQQVTLRCSSQSGHNTVSWYQQALGQGPQFIFQYYREEENGRGNFPPRFSGLQFPNYSSELNVNALELDDSALYLCASSSPGTSISEQYFGPGTRLTVT.

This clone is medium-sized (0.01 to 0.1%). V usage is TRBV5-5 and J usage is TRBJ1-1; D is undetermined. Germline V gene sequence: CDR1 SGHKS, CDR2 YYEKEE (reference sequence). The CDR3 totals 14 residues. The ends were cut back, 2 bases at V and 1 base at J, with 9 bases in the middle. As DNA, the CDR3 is TGTGCCAGCAGCTTTTTCGACTGGAACACTGAAGCTTTCTTT. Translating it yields CASSFFDWNTEAFF.

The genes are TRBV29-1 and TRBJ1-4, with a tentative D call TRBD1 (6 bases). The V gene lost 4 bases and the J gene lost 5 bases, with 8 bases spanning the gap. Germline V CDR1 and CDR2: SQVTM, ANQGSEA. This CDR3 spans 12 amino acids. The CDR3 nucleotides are TGCAGCGTTGTGGACAGAAATGAAAAACTGTTTTTT. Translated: CSVVDRNEKLFF.

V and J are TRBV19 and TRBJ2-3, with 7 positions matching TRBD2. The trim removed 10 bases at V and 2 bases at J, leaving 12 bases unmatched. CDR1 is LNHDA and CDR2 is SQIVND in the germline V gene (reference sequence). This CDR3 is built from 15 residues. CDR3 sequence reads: CATTLTSRHTDTQYF. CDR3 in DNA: TGTGCCACCACTCTGACTAGCCGTCACACAGATACGCAGTATTTT. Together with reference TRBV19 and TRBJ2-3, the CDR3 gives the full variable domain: DGGITQSPKYLFRKEGQNVTLSCEQNLNHDAMYWYRQDPGQGLRLIYYSQIVNDFQKGDIAEGYSVSREKKESFPLTVTSAQKNPTAFYLCATTLTSRHTDTQYFGPGTRLTVL.

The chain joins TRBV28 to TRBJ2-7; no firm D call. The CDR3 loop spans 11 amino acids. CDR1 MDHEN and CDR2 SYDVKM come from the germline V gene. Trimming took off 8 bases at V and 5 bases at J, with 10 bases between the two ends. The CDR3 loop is CASRSFHEQYF. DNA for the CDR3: TGTGCCAGCCGGTCCTTCCACGAGCAGTACTTC.

DNA of the CDR3: TGTGCCAGTAGTGTCCGGATTCATCAGCCCCAGCATTTT. It yields the protein CASSVRIHQPQHF. The J gene is TRBJ1-5, the V gene TRBV19; D is uncertain. CDR3 length equals 13 residues. Trimming took off 5 bases at V and 5 bases at J, with 10 bases between the two ends. Germline-derived CDR1 and CDR2 are LNHDA and SQIVND (reference sequence).

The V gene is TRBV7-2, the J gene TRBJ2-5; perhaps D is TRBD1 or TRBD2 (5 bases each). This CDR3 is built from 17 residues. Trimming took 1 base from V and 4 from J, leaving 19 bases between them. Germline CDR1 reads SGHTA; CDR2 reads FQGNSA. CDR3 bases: TGTGCCAGCAGCTTAGGGACTCTGGCAGGGTCGGGAGAGACCCAGTACTTC. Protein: CASSLGTLAGSGETQYF.

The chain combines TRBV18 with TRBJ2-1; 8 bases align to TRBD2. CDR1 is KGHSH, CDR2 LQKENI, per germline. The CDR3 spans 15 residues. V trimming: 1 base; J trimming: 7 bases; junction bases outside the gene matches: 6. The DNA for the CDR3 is TGTGCCAGCTCACCACTGCCAGCGGGAGAGAATGAGCAGTTCTTC. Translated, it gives CASSPLPAGENEQFF.

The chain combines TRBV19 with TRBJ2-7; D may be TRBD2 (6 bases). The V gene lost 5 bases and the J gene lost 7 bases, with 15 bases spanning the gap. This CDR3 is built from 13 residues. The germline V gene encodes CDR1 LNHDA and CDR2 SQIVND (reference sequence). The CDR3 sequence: CASSQQGRGEQYF. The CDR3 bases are TGTGCCAGTAGTCAGCAGGGTCGGGGGGAGCAGTACTTC. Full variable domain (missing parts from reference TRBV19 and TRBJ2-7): DGGITQSPKYLFRKEGQNVTLSCEQNLNHDAMYWYRQDPGQGLRLIYYSQIVNDFQKGDIAEGYSVSREKKESFPLTVTSAQKNPTAFYLCASSQQGRGEQYFGPGTRLTVT.

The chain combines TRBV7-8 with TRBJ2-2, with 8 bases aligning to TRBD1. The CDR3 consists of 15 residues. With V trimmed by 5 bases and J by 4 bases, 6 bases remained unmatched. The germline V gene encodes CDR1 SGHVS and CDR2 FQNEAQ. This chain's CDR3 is CASSPDRARTGELFF. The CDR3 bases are TGTGCCAGCAGCCCGGACAGGGCACGCACCGGGGAGCTGTTTTTT.

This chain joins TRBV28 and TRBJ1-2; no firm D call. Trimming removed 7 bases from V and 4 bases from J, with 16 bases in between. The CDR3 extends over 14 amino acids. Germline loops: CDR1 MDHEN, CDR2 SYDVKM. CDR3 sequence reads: CASNSELQAYGYTF. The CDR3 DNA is TGTGCCAGCAATTCGGAGCTTCAGGCCTATGGCTACACCTTC.

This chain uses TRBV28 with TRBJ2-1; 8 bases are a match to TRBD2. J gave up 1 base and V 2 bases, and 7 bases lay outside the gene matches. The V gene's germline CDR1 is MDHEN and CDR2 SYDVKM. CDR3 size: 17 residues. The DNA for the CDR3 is TGTGCCAGCAGTTTAGAGGTAGCGGGACCGTCCTACAATGAGCAGTTCTTC. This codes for CASSLEVAGPSYNEQFF.

The CDR3 spells CASSLGLGVSTEAFF. CDR3 sequence (DNA): TGTGCCAGCAGCTTAGGTCTGGGGGTAAGCACTGAAGCTTTCTTT. The chain joins TRBV11-3 to TRBJ1-1, with D perhaps matching TRBD1 (5 bases). V was shortened by 1 base and J by 4 bases, with 13 bases between the two germline ends. Per germline, CDR1 SGHNT and CDR2 YENEEA. The CDR3 is 15 residues long.

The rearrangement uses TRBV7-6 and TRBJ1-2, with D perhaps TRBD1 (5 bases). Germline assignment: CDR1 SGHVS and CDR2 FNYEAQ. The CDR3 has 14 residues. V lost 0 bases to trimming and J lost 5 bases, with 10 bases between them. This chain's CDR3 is CASSLAQKGYGYTF. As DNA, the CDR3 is TGTGCCAGCAGCTTAGCGCAGAAGGGGTATGGCTACACCTTC.

This chain's CDR3 is CASSLIGQTSEQFF. The CDR3 nucleotides are TGTGCCAGCAGTTTAATTGGACAAACCAGTGAGCAGTTCTTC. This chain uses TRBV27 with TRBJ2-1; tentatively, D is TRBD1 (5 bases). CDR3 length equals 14 residues. CDR1 is MNHEY, CDR2 SMNVEV, per germline (reference sequence). V gave up 2 bases and J gave up 9 bases, with 14 bases separating them.

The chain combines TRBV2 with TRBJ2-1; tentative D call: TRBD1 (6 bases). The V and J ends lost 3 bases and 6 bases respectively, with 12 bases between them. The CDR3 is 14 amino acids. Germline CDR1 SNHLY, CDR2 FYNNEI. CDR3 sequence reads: CASSEAGVSNEQFF. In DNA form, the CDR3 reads TGTGCCAGCAGTGAGGCAGGGGTAAGCAATGAGCAGTTCTTC.

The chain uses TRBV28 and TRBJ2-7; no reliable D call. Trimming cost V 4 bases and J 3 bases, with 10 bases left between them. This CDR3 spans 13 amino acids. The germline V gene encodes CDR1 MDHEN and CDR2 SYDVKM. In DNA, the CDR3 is TGTGCCAGCAGTTCCCGCCCAGTCTACGAGCAGTACTTC. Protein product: CASSSRPVYEQYF.

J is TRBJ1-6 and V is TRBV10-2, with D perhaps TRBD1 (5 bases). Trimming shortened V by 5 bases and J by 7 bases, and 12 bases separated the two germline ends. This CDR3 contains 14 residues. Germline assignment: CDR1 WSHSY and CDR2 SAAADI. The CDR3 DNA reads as TGCGCCAGCAGTTATGGGGGAGGAAATTCACCCCTCCACTTT. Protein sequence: CASSYGGGNSPLHF.

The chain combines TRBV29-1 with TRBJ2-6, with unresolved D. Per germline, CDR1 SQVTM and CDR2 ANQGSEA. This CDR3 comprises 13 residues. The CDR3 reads CRGHTSGANVLTF. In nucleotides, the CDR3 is TGCAGGGGCCATACTTCTGGGGCCAACGTCCTGACTTTC.